This TCR beta chain was sequenced in a study of blood T cell repertoires in COVID-19. Study-wide context: PBMCs, B-cell-depleted T cells, or T cells were the source of the cDNA or gDNA that made up the material.

This clone was seen only a few times. Relative to the germline gene, one junction end is altered; a read error may explain this. There are 16 residues in the CDR3. Per germline, CDR1 LGHNA and CDR2 YSLEER. Some clones are missing from TCRdb's copy, which holds only in-frame ones; the method was immunoSEQ multiplex PCR. This sample has around 67,000 clones, with about 90% found just once. This TCR was recovered from a middle-aged man with active COVID-19. Input material: peripheral blood. The chain is built from TRBV4-3 and TRBJ1-3, with 7 bases identical to TRBD1. The CDR3 here is CASSRAGTVSGNTIYF. Here the CDR3 DNA reads TGCGCCAGCAGCCGAGCAGGGACAGTCTCTGGGAACACCATATATTTT.